These T cell receptor beta chains were read from a single sample in a study of vaccination effects on CD4 cells after COVID-19. Their antigen targets remain unknown. Data came from immunoSEQ multiplex PCR; TCRdb stores just in-frame clones and leaves some out. The sample lists about 74,000 clones; roughly three quarters were seen once. The starting material was CD4+ T cells from PBMCs cultured without peptide, obtained before COVID-19 vaccination. Receptor source: a human donor who received a COVID-19 vaccine. The CDR3 runs from the conserved cysteine through the conserved F or W.

J	V	CDR3
TRBJ1-2	TRBV6-1	CASSEWGRAPTF
TRBJ1-4	TRBV2	CASSDPRGEKLFF
TRBJ1-2	TRBV6-2/TRBV6-3	CASSPSGSAYGYTF
TRBJ1-3	TRBV4-1	CASSRQGVVLSGNTIYF
TRBJ1-1	TRBV20-1	CSARSNTEAFF
TRBJ1-2	TRBV18	CASSPRDGANYGYTF
TRBJ1-5	TRBV6-2/TRBV6-3	CASSTGGRQPQHF
TRBJ2-1	TRBV28	CASSRMGGGSYNEQFF
TRBJ1-5	TRBV19	CASSVRSNQPQHF
TRBJ1-6	TRBV4-1	CASSQQRTLYGTPLHF
TRBJ2-2	TRBV12-5	CASALLAPTGELFF
TRBJ1-3	TRBV6-6	CASRKGDPSGNTIYF
TRBJ1-5	TRBV6-6	CATTTGSNQPQHF
TRBJ2-3	TRBV13	CASSRKSTTDTQYF
TRBJ1-1	TRBV6-5	CASSYTGTDNTEAFF
TRBJ1-5	TRBV5-1	CASSPEGNQPQHF
TRBJ1-2	TRBV29-1	CSVVWSHYGYTF
TRBJ1-1	TRBV10-1	CASSAGQGLRAFF
TRBJ1-5	TRBV4-3	CASSQDRNQPQHF
TRBJ2-3	TRBV15	CATSRDGGQGATDTQYF
TRBJ2-3	TRBV9	CASSVEGPDTQYF
TRBJ1-2	TRBV7-9	CASSSGTGGYGYTF
TRBJ2-3	TRBV12-3/TRBV12-4	CASRPRSTDTQYF
TRBJ1-1	TRBV30	CAWSSLGGGTKAFF
TRBJ2-3	TRBV29-1	CSVAEGGFTDTQYF
TRBJ1-4	TRBV6-5	CASIQPGQGNEKLFF
TRBJ2-1	TRBV24-1	CATSEQGKGGYNEQFF
TRBJ2-4	TRBV5-5	CASSLMGQGNIQYF
TRBJ1-1	TRBV5-1	CASRLGQGAMNTEAFF
TRBJ1-5	TRBV7-2	CASSLGEYSNQPQHF
TRBJ2-5	TRBV5-6	CASSPSHSQETQYF
TRBJ1-2	TRBV5-1	CASRGSDGYTF
TRBJ1-1	TRBV5-6	CASSLGGADTEAFF
TRBJ1-3	TRBV12-5	CASGLVWQSSGNTIYF
TRBJ2-2	TRBV3-1/TRBV3-2	CASSQNGKNTGELFF
TRBJ1-4	TRBV6-6	CASSPTQQSYEKLFF
TRBJ2-3	TRBV9	CASSSRVAGATDTQYF
TRBJ2-3	TRBV7-3	CASSLVQDVTDTQYF
TRBJ2-5	TRBV6-5	CASSYSTMGGETQYF
TRBJ2-1	TRBV11-3	CASSAGPTRRNYNEQFF
TRBJ2-5	TRBV4-1	CASSQDLYRGGRETQYF
TRBJ2-5	TRBV7-8	CASSPDSPTQYF
TRBJ1-3	TRBV4-3	CASSPTLSGNTIYF
TRBJ2-1	TRBV5-4	CASSLATEMSYNEQFF
TRBJ1-6	TRBV20-1	CSASSSRGHNSPLHF
TRBJ2-5	TRBV10-3	CAISRTSGGRETQYF
TRBJ2-5	TRBV14	CASSPQDQETQYF
TRBJ2-3	TRBV5-5	CASSLDRGTDTQYF
TRBJ2-1	TRBV5-1	CASSLGFGDKTYNEQFF
TRBJ2-5	TRBV5-1	CASSSDRRQETQYF
TRBJ2-5	TRBV19	CASSIWGPQETQYF
TRBJ2-4	TRBV2	CASKEGGKTRGDIQYF
TRBJ2-3	TRBV6-5	CASTQQGRDTDTQYF
TRBJ2-3	TRBV29-1	CSGGQGPDTQYF